This T cell receptor beta chain was sequenced during a study of T cell repertoires in cytomegalovirus infection. About the research overall: In public TCR beta signatures, there were indications of both CMV infection and matching HLA type. Study conclusions and caveats: Ex vivo, HLA-C-restricted CMV-specific TCR beta clonotypes prevailed over the rest of the response.

TCRdb called the reads again in MiXCR, with one record for every CDR3 protein. Of around 200,000 distinct CDR3 sequences listed, about a sixth are singletons. With respect to this clonotype: Its antigen remains unknown.

Germline V CDR1 and CDR2: MNHEY, SVGEGT. The CDR3 sequence is 13 residues long. The V and J ends lost 0 bases and 2 bases respectively, with 5 bases between them. Sequenced material: CD8+ T cells from PBMCs. This chain connects TRBV6-2 or TRBV6-3 to TRBJ2-7; D unclear. This TCR was recovered from a human donor in good health (CMV status not recorded). Some clones in this sample may be carry-over from other donors' samples. This CDR3 reads CASSYSNPYEQYF. For the CDR3, the DNA is TGTGCCAGCAGTTACTCGAACCCCTACGAGCAGTACTTC.